This T cell receptor (beta chain) appears in the sequencing data of a study of T cells in Graves' hyperthyroidism and ophthalmopathy. There were TCR beta CDR3 regions amplified from RNA transcripts. The TCR CDR3 first-round RT-PCR relied on the HTBI primer set. TCRdb called the multiplex PCR reads again in MiXCR, with one record for every CDR3 protein. The table shows around 580,000 distinct CDR3 sequences, with 40% to 55% occurring only once. The sample holds many counts of this clonotype. The target antigen is unknown. Germline lookup yields CDR1 SGHNT and CDR2 YENEEA. V gave up 6 bases and J gave up 3 bases, with 14 bases separating them. The CDR3 runs 14 residues. Notes on the study in general: Most thyroid clonotypes expanded above 0.001 appeared in blood too.

The receptor was derived from a woman between 18 and 29 years old with Graves' hyperthyroidism. V is TRBV11-3 and J is TRBJ1-1; a weak D match, TRBD1 (6 bases). What was sequenced was peripheral blood or thyroid tissue (not recorded which). The CDR3 loop reads CASSIGGVDTEAFF. CDR3 DNA: TGTGCCAGCAGTATAGGGGGTGTGGACACTGAAGCTTTCTTT.